The clone carrying this T cell receptor (beta chain) appeared many times. TCRdb redid the calling of the RT-PCR reads with MiXCR, one entry per CDR3 protein. The data show hundreds of thousands of distinct CDR3 sequences, with 7.6% seen just once and 13% held by the top ten. The V gene end was trimmed by 6 bases and the J gene end by 3 bases; junction bases not matched to a gene: 3. Germline loops: CDR1 MDHEN, CDR2 SYDVKM. The CDR3 runs to 13 residues. The sample originates from a study of response to subunit inactivated influenza vaccine. This sequence originates from a man aged 50-75 years who received an inactivated influenza vaccine. This sequence joins TRBV28 and TRBJ2-5; 8 bases map to TRBD1. Here the sequenced sample was PBMCs from blood, taken about 23 months after vaccination. This chain's CDR3 is CASSPDREETQYF. The CDR3 DNA is TGTGCCAGCAGCCCGGACAGGGAAGAGACCCAGTACTTC.